The present T cell receptor (beta chain) was sequenced within a study of cytomegalovirus exposure and HLA in healthy donors. About the study: There were fewer than 130 million unique TCR beta sequences, drawn from 150 million to 200 million T cells, in an earlier analysis.

Concerning this clone: The antigen remains undetermined.

The CDR3 loop spans 12 amino acids. The V gene's germline CDR1 is MNHNS and CDR2 SASEGT. Deletions cut 3 bases from V and 12 bases from J, with 13 bases between. Study-wide findings and caveats: The authors later linked a missense DCLRE1C variant to TCR beta V- and J-gene trimming.

Primers: 60 Vbeta forward and 13 Jbeta reverse. Profiling relied on immunoSEQ multiplex PCR, and the TCRdb table lists in-frame clones only, not all of them. The repertoire includes about 180,000 clones, around 80% of them detected once, and 1.9% sits in the top ten. What was sequenced was PBMCs. The sequence was collected from a woman in her thirties in good health and CMV-seronegative. This chain connects TRBV6-1 to TRBJ2-3; D remains ambiguous. The CDR3 loop reads CASSEEPPTQYF. The CDR3 DNA is TGTGCCAGCAGTGAGGAGCCCCCCACTCAGTATTTT.